The rows below give T cell receptor beta chains drawn from one sample of a study of technical replicates of blood from several donors. Assay used: immunoSEQ multiplex PCR; TCRdb lists only in-frame clones, some missing. This sample has roughly 79,000 clones, with 91% found just once. Sequences were obtained from T cells isolated from PBMCs. The receptors come from a human donor in good health. Some clones in this sample may be carry-over from other donors' samples. Each CDR3 is given with its conserved first and last residue. The D gene is left open where the match is weak. Not every row has a clone size; where given, it reads once, few, many or a size class.

V,J,D,size,CDR3,DNA
TRBV30,TRBJ2-5,TRBD1,.,CAWSVPGQGIGETQYF,TGTGCCTGGAGTGTCCCCGGACAGGGGATAGGAGAGACCCAGTACTTC
TRBV29-1,TRBJ1-1,TRBD1,.,CSVEARTGEAFF,TGCAGCGTTGAAGCTAGGACAGGGGAAGCTTTCTTT
TRBV4-1,TRBJ2-3,TRBD2,.,CASSQWVVGGSTDTQYF,TGCGCCAGCAGCCAATGGGTGGTCGGGGGGAGCACAGATACGCAGTATTTT
TRBV4-1,TRBJ1-5,TRBD1,few,CASSQERTGSNQPQHF,TGCGCCAGCAGCCAGGAGAGGACAGGAAGCAATCAGCCCCAGCATTTT
TRBV5-6,TRBJ1-3,.,.,CASSFFSGNTIYF,TGTGCCAGCAGCTTCTTTTCTGGAAACACCATATATTTT
TRBV6-1,TRBJ2-7,.,.,CASRVGGALPYEQYF,TGTGCCAGCAGGGTGGGGGGGGCCCTACCTTACGAGCAGTACTTC
TRBV7-9,TRBJ2-7,.,.,CASTTGFVWCYEQYF,TGTGCCAGCACCACAGGTTTCGTGTGGTGCTACGAGCAGTACTTC
TRBV7-2,TRBJ1-1,TRBD1,.,CASSSDRDSEAFF,TGTGCCAGCAGCTCCGACAGGGACTCTGAAGCTTTCTTT
TRBV4-1,TRBJ1-1,.,.,CASSPVLRGTEAFF,TGCGCCAGCAGCCCGGTCCTGAGGGGGACTGAAGCTTTCTTT
TRBV21-1,TRBJ2-1,.,.,CASSTRRTSGVNEQFF,TGTGCCAGCAGCACACGAAGGACTAGCGGGGTCAATGAGCAGTTCTTC
TRBV19,TRBJ2-2,TRBD2,.,CASSRGLAGETGELFF,TGTGCCAGTAGTAGGGGACTAGCGGGAGAAACCGGGGAGCTGTTTTTT
TRBV27,TRBJ2-7,TRBD2,.,CASSLWTSGSGNEQYF,TGTGCCAGCAGTCTATGGACTAGCGGGAGCGGCAACGAGCAGTACTTC
TRBV10-2,TRBJ2-3,TRBD2,.,CASSEGLAGEWDTQYF,TGCGCCAGCAGTGAAGGACTAGCGGGAGAATGGGATACGCAGTATTTT
TRBV7-3,TRBJ2-7,TRBD2,once,CASSLQAGVPYEQYF,TGTGCCAGCAGCTTACAGGCGGGAGTCCCTTACGAGCAGTACTTC
TRBV4-1,TRBJ2-7,.,.,CASSQVLVFGGNSYEQYF,TGCGCCAGCAGCCAAGTCTTGGTGTTTGGCGGGAACTCCTACGAGCAGTACTTC
TRBV5-4,TRBJ1-2,.,.,CASSLDQGNYGYTF,TGTGCCAGCAGCCTTGACCAGGGAAACTATGGCTACACCTTC
TRBV30,TRBJ1-3,.,few,CAWSVRLGNTIYF,TGTGCCTGGAGCGTGAGATTAGGAAACACCATATATTTT
TRBV5-4,TRBJ2-1,TRBD1,.,CASSYGTVLDNEQFF,TGTGCCAGCAGCTACGGGACAGTCCTTGACAATGAGCAGTTCTTC
TRBV9,TRBJ2-1,TRBD2,.,CASSVGRSSGGANNEQFF,TGTGCCAGCAGCGTTGGGCGGTCTAGCGGGGGGGCCAACAATGAGCAGTTCTTC
TRBV19,TRBJ2-7,.,.,CASRREGAYEQYF,TGTGCCAGTAGGAGAGAGGGAGCCTACGAGCAGTACTTC
TRBV10-1,TRBJ1-1,.,.,CASSESGQGFTEAFF,TGCGCCAGCAGTGAGTCCGGACAAGGGTTCACTGAAGCTTTCTTT
TRBV2,TRBJ2-3,.,.,CASSLRRDTPDTQYF,TGTGCCAGCAGTTTACGCCGGGACACCCCAGATACGCAGTATTTT